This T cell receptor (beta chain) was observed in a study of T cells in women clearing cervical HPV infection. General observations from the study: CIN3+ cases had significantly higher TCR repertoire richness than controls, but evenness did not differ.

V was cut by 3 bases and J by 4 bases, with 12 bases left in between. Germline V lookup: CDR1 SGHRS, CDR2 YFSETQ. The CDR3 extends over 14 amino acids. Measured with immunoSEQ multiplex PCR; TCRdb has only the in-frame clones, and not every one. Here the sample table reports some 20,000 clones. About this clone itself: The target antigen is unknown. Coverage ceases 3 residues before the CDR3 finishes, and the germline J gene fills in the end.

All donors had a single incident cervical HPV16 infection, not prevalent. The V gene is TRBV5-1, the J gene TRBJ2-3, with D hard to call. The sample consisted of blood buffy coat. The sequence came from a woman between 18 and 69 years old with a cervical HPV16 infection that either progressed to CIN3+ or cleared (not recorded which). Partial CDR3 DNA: TGCGCCAGCAGCTACGGCCCAGACTCAGATACG. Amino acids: CASSYGPDSDT. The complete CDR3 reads CASSYGPDSDTQYF. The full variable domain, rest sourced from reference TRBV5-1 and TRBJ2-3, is KAGVTQTPRYLIKTRGQQVTLSCSPISGHRSVSWYQQTPGQGLQFLFEYFSETQRNKGNFPGRFSGRQFSNSRSEMNVSTLELGDSALYLCASSYGPDSDTQYFGPGTRLTVL.